The next 31 T cell receptor beta chains were all read from a single sample in a study of human T cells and chemical hapten exposure. Time point of the sample: patch test 1, 2 weeks after DPC sensitization. As for treatment: therapeutic diphenylcyclopropenone sensitization with weekly scalp DPC. Each CDR3 protein is one row after TCRdb ran MiXCR on the RACE reads. The sample includes 150,000 to 200,000 distinct CDR3 sequences, roughly 15% of them seen just once. The sequences come from whole blood, collected in connection with sensitization to the hapten diphenylcyclopropenone (DPC). The receptors were gathered from a woman younger than 45 with alopecia areata. Some clones in this sample may be carry-over from other donors' samples.

V usage is TRBV27 and J usage is TRBJ2-1; 7 nucleotides agree with TRBD1. This CDR3 comprises 12 residues. V shed 2 bases, J shed 9 bases, and the junction held 1 base outside the gene matches. Germline lookup yields CDR1 MNHEY and CDR2 SMNVEV (reference sequence). The CDR3 DNA reads TGTGCCAGCAGTTTACCAGGGGGTGAGCAGTTCTTC. Amino acids: CASSLPGGEQFF.

This clonotype was seen a few times. This chain joins TRBV7-6 and TRBJ2-5; D uncertain. Trimming stripped 5 bases from V and 2 bases from J, with 24 bases between. The CDR3 is made up of 18 amino acids. Germline V gene data show CDR1 as SGHVS and CDR2 as FNYEAQ. The CDR3 here is CASSPRQSVFAEQETQYF. CDR3 nucleotide sequence: TGTGCCAGCAGCCCGCGGCAATCCGTGTTTGCTGAGCAAGAGACCCAGTACTTC.

This chain links TRBV28 with TRBJ2-7; D tentatively fits TRBD1 or TRBD2 (7 bases each). CDR3 size: 14 residues. V lost 4 bases and J lost 2, with 12 bases in between. The germline gives CDR1 MDHEN, CDR2 SYDVKM. This chain's CDR3 is CASSSPGGAYEQYF. For the CDR3, the DNA is TGTGCCAGCAGTTCACCAGGGGGGGCCTACGAGCAGTACTTC.

This clonotype was detected many times. J is TRBJ2-7 and V is TRBV10-3, with 7 bases identical to TRBD1. Per the germline V gene, CDR1 is ENHRY and CDR2 is SYGVKD. V gave up 6 bases and J gave up 6 bases; unmatched junction bases: 8. The CDR3 has 13 amino acids. The chain's CDR3 is CAISEDREREQYF. The CDR3 DNA follows: TGTGCCATCAGCGAAGACAGGGAACGCGAGCAGTACTTC.

Many counts were recorded for this clonotype. The chain carries TRBV29-1 and TRBJ1-1; TRBD1 might be the D (5 bases). Germline CDR1 is SQVTM and CDR2 is ANQGSEA. Trimming removed 6 bases at V and 3 bases at J, with 14 bases between. The CDR3 length is 13 residues. CDR3 nucleotide sequence: TGCAGCGTGGCCGGGACGGGAGACACTGAAGCTTTCTTT. Protein product: CSVAGTGDTEAFF.

The chain combines TRBV4-2 with TRBJ2-7; D remains ambiguous. The V end was cut by 0 bases, the J end by 3 bases, with 9 bases between. Germline CDR1 and CDR2: LGHNA and YNFKEQ. The CDR3 contains 14 residues. The CDR3 loop is CASSQDHNSYEQYF. The DNA of the CDR3 is TGTGCCAGCAGCCAAGATCATAACAGCTACGAGCAGTACTTC.

CDR3 region: CASSWTGGGYEQYF. For the CDR3, the DNA is TGTGCCAGCAGCTGGACAGGGGGCGGTTACGAGCAGTACTTC. J is TRBJ2-7 and V is TRBV5-4; TRBD1 matches 11 bases. CDR1 and CDR2 from the germline V gene are SGHNT and YYREEE (reference sequence). V lost 3 bases, J lost 4 bases, and 3 bases stayed unmatched. The CDR3 loop spans 14 amino acids.

Only a few counts were recorded for this clonotype. The genes are TRBV6-2 or TRBV6-3 and TRBJ2-2, with D unclear. Trimming left V 7 bases short and J 6 bases short, with 12 bases between. CDR1 and CDR2 (germline): MNHEY, SVGEGT. The CDR3 has 13 residues. The CDR3 protein is CASKRSLAGELFF. Here the CDR3 DNA reads TGTGCCAGCAAAAGGTCGTTGGCCGGGGAGCTGTTTTTT.

The chain couples TRBV7-3 to TRBJ2-1; D gene uncertain. Trimming pared 3 bases from V and 7 bases from J, leaving 10 bases between. The CDR3 sequence is 13 residues long. The germline CDR1 and CDR2 sequences are SGHTA and FQGTGA. CDR3 amino acids: CASSLIPENEQFF. Here the CDR3 DNA reads TGTGCCAGCAGCTTGATCCCGGAGAATGAGCAGTTCTTC.

This clonotype was observed a handful of times. The CDR3 bases are TGTGCCAGCTCACCACCTGGAAGGGGACCATCCAAAAACATTCAGTACTTC. This translates into CASSPPGRGPSKNIQYF. This sequence joins TRBV18 and TRBJ2-4; D possibly matches TRBD1 or TRBD2 (5 bases each). The V gene's germline CDR1 is KGHSH and CDR2 LQKENI. Trimming took off 0 bases at V and 2 bases at J, with 14 bases between the two ends. The length of the CDR3 is 17 residues.

This clonotype was observed a handful of times. The chain has TRBV28 and TRBJ2-7, with 8 nucleotides matching TRBD1. The ends lost 4 bases at V and 6 bases at J; junction bases unmatched: 17. The CDR3 sequence is 17 residues long. From germline, CDR1 is MDHEN and CDR2 SYDVKM. The CDR3: CASSYNFWLGQGPEQYF. CDR3 DNA: TGTGCCAGCAGTTACAATTTCTGGTTAGGACAGGGCCCCGAGCAGTACTTC. The full variable domain, rest sourced from reference TRBV28 and TRBJ2-7, is DVKVTQSSRYLVKRTGEKVFLECVQDMDHENMFWYRQDPGLGLRLIYFSYDVKMKEKGDIPEGYSVSREKKERFSLILESASTNQTSMYLCASSYNFWLGQGPEQYFGPGTRLTVT.

V gene TRBV5-1 combines with J gene TRBJ2-3, with a tentative D call TRBD1 (5 bases). Germline lookup yields CDR1 SGHRS and CDR2 YFSETQ. With 0 bases removed from V and 5 bases from J, the gap between germline ends came to 13 bases. The CDR3 is 15 amino acids. The CDR3: CASSLEARVVDTQYF. The CDR3 nucleotides are TGCGCCAGCAGCTTGGAAGCCAGGGTGGTAGATACGCAGTATTTT.

The CDR3 bases are TGCAGTGCCACCGCTACCGTCCTAGCGGGGAGCTCCTACAATGAGCAGTTCTTC. It translates to CSATATVLAGSSYNEQFF. The chain uses TRBV20-1 and TRBJ2-1, with 9 nucleotides matching TRBD2. The CDR3 is 18 residues long. The trim removed 6 bases at V and 0 bases at J, leaving 15 bases unmatched. Per germline, CDR1 DFQATT and CDR2 SNEGSKA (reference sequence).

V gene TRBV4-2 combines with J gene TRBJ1-2, with a possible D match to TRBD1 (6 bases). CDR3 length equals 15 residues. The germline CDR1 and CDR2 sequences are LGHNA and YNFKEQ. The V and J ends lost 0 bases and 4 bases respectively, with 12 bases between them. The CDR3 region has the DNA TGTGCCAGCAGCCAAGATCAGGGGACGGGCTATGGCTACACCTTC. Translating gives CASSQDQGTGYGYTF.

Many counts were recorded for this clonotype. The chain combines TRBV18 with TRBJ1-4; D is unclear. The V gene lost 3 bases and the J gene lost 1 base, with 12 bases spanning the gap. The CDR3 is made up of 16 amino acids. The V gene's germline CDR1 is KGHSH and CDR2 LQKENI. The CDR3 sequence: CASSPSTRLTNEKLFF. CDR3 sequence (DNA): TGTGCCAGCTCACCCTCCACGAGGCTAACTAATGAAAAACTGTTTTTT. Full variable domain (missing parts from reference TRBV18 and TRBJ1-4): NAGVMQNPRHLVRRRGQEARLRCSPMKGHSHVYWYRQLPEEGLKFMVYLQKENIIDESGMPKERFSAEFPKEGPSILRIQQVVRGDSAAYFCASSPSTRLTNEKLFFGSGTQLSVL.

The table lists this clonotype with many counts. The chain employs TRBV7-2 and TRBJ2-1; 9 positions agree with TRBD2. Trimming removed 6 bases from V and 5 bases from J; junction bases left unmatched: 5. The CDR3 covers 14 residues. Germline CDR1 is SGHTA and CDR2 is FQGNSA. The CDR3 DNA is TGTGCCAGCAGGGCGGGGGGGTCTCACAATGAGCAGTTCTTC. This sequence encodes CASRAGGSHNEQFF.

The chain has TRBV5-4 and TRBJ2-3; maybe TRBD2 (6 bases). The CDR3 covers 13 residues. Trimming shortened V by 2 bases and J by 8 bases, and 12 bases separated the two germline ends. Germline CDR1 reads SGHNT; CDR2 reads YYREEE (reference sequence). The CDR3 nucleotides are TGTGCCAGCAGCTTCGGGGGAGAGGGTACGCAGTATTTT. It is translated as CASSFGGEGTQYF.

This chain links TRBV2 with TRBJ2-1; 9 bases map to TRBD1. This CDR3 contains 14 residues. The germline V gene encodes CDR1 SNHLY and CDR2 FYNNEI. J gave up 6 bases and V 8 bases, and 8 bases lay outside the gene matches. Here the CDR3 reads CASGPATGGNEQFF. In DNA form, the CDR3 reads TGTGCCAGCGGCCCTGCGACAGGGGGCAATGAGCAGTTCTTC.

In this sample, this clonotype turned up a few times. This chain uses TRBV5-6 with TRBJ2-2; tentatively, D is TRBD2 (6 bases). The CDR3 spans 16 residues. V was clipped by 5 bases and J by 0 bases, with 14 bases between them. The germline V gene has CDR1 SGHDT and CDR2 YYEEEE. The CDR3 DNA sequence: TGTGCCAGCAGTTTCACGGGACTTACGAACACCGGGGAGCTGTTTTTT. Its protein is CASSFTGLTNTGELFF. Full variable domain (remainder filled in from reference TRBV5-6 and TRBJ2-2): DAGVTQSPTHLIKTRGQQVTLRCSPKSGHDTVSWYQQALGQGPQFIFQYYEEEERQRGNFPDRFSGHQFPNYSSELNVNALLLGDSALYLCASSFTGLTNTGELFFGEGSRLTVL.

This clonotype was detected only a few times. V and J are TRBV29-1 and TRBJ1-5, with D possibly TRBD1 on 6 matching bases. The germline V gene has CDR1 SQVTM and CDR2 ANQGSEA. Trimming removed 4 bases at V and 2 bases at J, with 9 bases between. The CDR3 runs to 13 residues. The CDR3 is CSVGNRGNQPQHF. The CDR3 DNA is TGCAGCGTTGGAAACAGGGGCAATCAGCCCCAGCATTTT. Full variable domain (missing parts from reference TRBV29-1 and TRBJ1-5): SAVISQKPSRDICQRGTSLTIQCQVDSQVTMMFWYRQQPGQSLTLIATANQGSEATYESGFVIDKFPISRPNLTFSTLTVSNMSPEDSSIYLCSVGNRGNQPQHFGDGTRLSIL.

This clonotype was picked up a small number of times. V is TRBV4-1 and J is TRBJ1-1; 7 bases line up with TRBD1. The CDR3 totals 14 residues. Unmatched junction bases numbered 12, after V lost 3 bases and J lost 11 bases. CDR1 is MGHRA, CDR2 YSYEKL, per germline. In nucleotides, the CDR3 is TGCGCCAGCAGCCACCCAGGGGGTTCTACGGGGGCTTTCTTT. Its translation: CASSHPGGSTGAFF.

This clonotype was found a few times. The chain is built from TRBV5-5 and TRBJ2-1; D may be TRBD2 (6 bases). Germline CDR1 reads SGHKS; CDR2 reads YYEKEE (reference sequence). The CDR3 contains 16 residues. V lost 4 bases and J lost 10, with 24 bases in between. DNA for the CDR3: TGTGCCAGCAGCCCAAACTGGTCTCCGGCGGGAACGGAGCAGTTCTTC. This encodes CASSPNWSPAGTEQFF.

The gene calls are TRBV6-5 and TRBJ1-4, with TRBD1 as a possible D gene (6 bases). CDR1 and CDR2 from the germline V gene are MNHEY and SVGAGI. Trimming shortened V by 2 bases and J by 3 bases, and 10 bases separated the two germline ends. The CDR3 extends over 15 amino acids. The CDR3 sequence is CASSYLGAANEKLFF. DNA of the CDR3: TGTGCCAGCAGTTACCTGGGGGCCGCTAATGAAAAACTGTTTTTT.

The chain couples TRBV10-3 to TRBJ1-6; D gene unclear. V lost 4 bases to trimming and J lost 5 bases, with 3 bases between them. The CDR3 runs to 12 residues. The V gene's germline CDR1 is ENHRY and CDR2 SYGVKD. The CDR3 DNA is TGTGCCATCAGTGGTGATAATTCACCCCTCCACTTT. Translated, it gives CAISGDNSPLHF.

This clonotype has more than one count but fewer than ten. This CDR3 reads CASSLSGTPNTEAFF. The CDR3, as DNA: TGCGCCAGCAGCTTGTCGGGGACCCCGAACACTGAAGCTTTCTTT. This sequence joins TRBV5-1 and TRBJ1-1, with D perhaps matching TRBD1 (5 bases). Germline V gene data show CDR1 as SGHRS and CDR2 as YFSETQ. The CDR3 is 15 amino acids. Between the trimmed V and J ends, which lost 1 base and 1 base, there was a span of 11 bases.

This clonotype came up many times. This rearrangement joins TRBV18 to TRBJ2-7, with 9 bases aligning to TRBD1. Germline-derived CDR1 and CDR2 are KGHSH and LQKENI. V was clipped by 3 bases and J by 4 bases; unmatched bases: 4. CDR3 length: 14 amino acids. DNA of the CDR3: TGTGCCAGCTCACCCGGGACAGGGAAGTACGAGCAGTACTTC. Residues: CASSPGTGKYEQYF.

The genes are TRBV19 and TRBJ1-5, with D uncertain. In germline, CDR1 is LNHDA, CDR2 SQIVND (reference sequence). CDR3 length: 15 residues. Trimming stripped 3 bases from V and 3 bases from J, with 12 bases between. The CDR3 region is CASSIARSFNQPQHF. DNA for the CDR3: TGTGCCAGTAGTATTGCTAGGTCGTTCAATCAGCCCCAGCATTTT. The full variable domain, in which reference TRBV19 and TRBJ1-5 provide the parts outside the CDR3, is DGGITQSPKYLFRKEGQNVTLSCEQNLNHDAMYWYRQDPGQGLRLIYYSQIVNDFQKGDIAEGYSVSREKKESFPLTVTSAQKNPTAFYLCASSIARSFNQPQHFGDGTRLSIL.

The chain links TRBV27 to TRBJ2-1; possibly TRBD2 for D (5 bases). Trimming cost V 5 bases and J 0 bases, with 11 bases left between them. Germline CDR1 MNHEY, CDR2 SMNVEV (reference sequence). This CDR3 is 15 amino acids long. The CDR3 is CASSPDFPSYNEQFF. CDR3 DNA sequence: TGTGCCAGCAGTCCGGACTTCCCCTCCTACAATGAGCAGTTCTTC.

This clonotype showed up just a few times. CDR3 sequence: CASSSDREHYEQYF. CDR3 coding DNA: TGTGCCAGCAGCTCAGACAGGGAGCACTACGAGCAGTACTTC. The rearrangement uses TRBV7-9 and TRBJ2-7, with 7 bases that match TRBD1. The CDR3 is 14 amino acids. CDR1 and CDR2 from the germline V gene are SEHNR and FQNEAQ (reference sequence). Losses at the gene ends were 4 bases for V and 3 bases for J; bases not matched to a gene: 6.

This chain uses TRBV5-1 with TRBJ1-5; TRBD1 matches 8 bases. Germline V gene sequence: CDR1 SGHRS, CDR2 YFSETQ. CDR3 length: 16 amino acids. V trimming: 2 bases; J trimming: 0 bases; junction bases outside the gene matches: 4. The CDR3 spells CASSLDGQGSNQPQHF. The CDR3 DNA reads as TGCGCCAGCAGCTTAGATGGACAGGGTAGCAATCAGCCCCAGCATTTT.

This clonotype showed up just a few times. The V gene is TRBV7-2, the J gene TRBJ2-7, with 10 bases fitting TRBD2. Trimming took 3 bases from V and 6 from J; bases not matched to a gene: 8. The germline gives CDR1 SGHTA, CDR2 FQGNSA. The CDR3 contains 15 residues. CDR3 loop: CASSFSLAGEGEQYF. CDR3 DNA sequence: TGTGCCAGCAGCTTTTCTCTAGCGGGAGAGGGCGAGCAGTACTTC.